A single sample gave rise to the 8 T cell receptor beta chains below, sequenced in a study of blood T cell repertoires in COVID-19. Libraries were prepared by immunoSEQ multiplex PCR; TCRdb keeps only in-frame clonotypes and omits some of them. Counted here are around 200,000 clones, 65% to 90% occurring once; the ten biggest clones make up 3.5% to 5%. Sample: peripheral blood. These receptors were collected from a man in his fifties or sixties with acute or convalescent COVID-19.

The V and J genes are TRBV6-1 and TRBJ2-7; TRBD2 agrees at 8 bases. V lost 1 base to trimming and J lost 5 bases; unmatched junction nucleotides: 7. Germline loops: CDR1 MNHNS, CDR2 SASEGT. The CDR3 covers 15 residues. In DNA, the CDR3 is TGTGCCAGCAGTGAAGGAGTAGCGGGGAGCGACGAGCAGTACTTC. The encoded protein is CASSEGVAGSDEQYF.

The sample holds one count of this clone. V usage is TRBV5-6 and J usage is TRBJ2-7; TRBD1 agrees at 8 bases. Germline-derived CDR1 and CDR2 are SGHDT and YYEEEE. CDR3 size: 16 residues. With 4 bases clipped from V and 3 bases from J, the junction kept 12 bases outside the gene matches. The DNA of the CDR3 is TGTGCCAGCAGCCCCTTCGGGACAGGTCAGCGCTACGAGCAGTACTTC. Protein sequence: CASSPFGTGQRYEQYF.

The chain links TRBV18 to TRBJ2-2; no clear D gene. Germline-derived CDR1 and CDR2 are KGHSH and LQKENI. CDR3 length: 14 amino acids. The V end lost 0 bases, the J end lost 6 bases, and 8 bases lay between the germline ends. The CDR3 loop reads CASSPPLRSGELFF. The CDR3 nucleotides are TGTGCCAGCTCACCACCGCTAAGATCCGGGGAGCTGTTTTTT. The full variable domain, its missing parts supplied by reference TRBV18 and TRBJ2-2, is NAGVMQNPRHLVRRRGQEARLRCSPMKGHSHVYWYRQLPEEGLKFMVYLQKENIIDESGMPKERFSAEFPKEGPSILRIQQVVRGDSAAYFCASSPPLRSGELFFGEGSRLTVL.

The V gene is TRBV5-4, the J gene TRBJ2-1; a possible D gene is TRBD1 (6 bases). Per the germline V gene, CDR1 is SGHNT and CDR2 is YYREEE (reference sequence). V lost 4 bases to trimming and J lost 6 bases, with 17 bases between them. The CDR3 has 15 amino acids. CDR3 DNA sequence: TGTGCCAGCAGCCGAAGTGGACAGTCTGCCAATGAGCAGTTCTTC. Translated: CASSRSGQSANEQFF.

The rearrangement links TRBV18 to TRBJ1-2; 7 nucleotides align to TRBD1. With 0 bases clipped from V and 2 bases from J, the junction kept 3 bases outside the gene matches. CDR3 length: 15 residues. The germline V gene encodes CDR1 KGHSH and CDR2 LQKENI. Here the CDR3 DNA reads TGTGCCAGCTCACCACCGGTACAGGGGAACTATGGCTACACCTTC. It yields the protein CASSPPVQGNYGYTF.

The J gene is TRBJ1-2, the V gene TRBV19; possible D gene TRBD1, 6 bases. V shed 10 bases and J shed 5 bases, with 17 bases lying between them. The CDR3 consists of 13 residues. Germline CDR1 LNHDA, CDR2 SQIVND (reference sequence). The chain's CDR3 is CATTRGREYGYTF. The CDR3 DNA reads as TGTGCCACCACCAGGGGAAGAGAGTATGGCTACACCTTC.

The rearrangement uses TRBV18 and TRBJ1-2, with 10 bases fitting TRBD1. The V gene's germline CDR1 is KGHSH and CDR2 LQKENI. The trim removed 3 bases at V and 5 bases at J, leaving 3 bases unmatched. The CDR3 totals 14 residues. The chain's CDR3 is CASSPDRGPYGYTF. The CDR3 DNA follows: TGTGCCAGCTCACCTGACAGGGGGCCGTATGGCTACACCTTC.

V gene TRBV11-1 combines with J gene TRBJ1-1; perhaps TRBD1 as D (6 bases). This CDR3 has 15 amino acids. With 6 bases removed from V and 4 bases from J, the gap between germline ends came to 18 bases. Germline assignment: CDR1 SGHAT and CDR2 FQDESV (reference sequence). In DNA form, the CDR3 reads TGTGCCAGCAGGGATCTACAGGGATGGGGCACTGAAGCTTTCTTT. Amino acids: CASRDLQGWGTEAFF.